Described below is a single T cell receptor (beta chain) sequence and its context. Its antigen is as yet unknown. These data belong to a study of cytomegalovirus exposure and HLA in healthy donors. A multiplex PCR was run with 60 Vbeta primers and 13 Jbeta primers. Methods used by the authors: Per a later analysis, the number of unique TCR beta chains was around 79 million, of which 8.5 million to 11 million were shared. Method: immunoSEQ multiplex PCR; TCRdb's copy keeps in-frame clones and lacks some. The V and J calls and clone size come from that table; D and trimming were worked out from the DNA. The repertoire includes about 120,000 clones, 60% to 85% of them detected once, and more than 1.5% sits in the top ten. Notes on the study in general: The likely origin of a cluster of highly shared sequence variants was a sequencing artifact. Later analysis showed most CMV-associated TCR beta chains appearing HLA-restricted.

CDR1 is SNHLY and CDR2 is FYNNEI in the germline V gene. Unmatched junction bases numbered 12, after V lost 5 bases and J lost 5 bases. The CDR3 is 16 amino acids. The material sequenced was PBMCs. The V and J genes are TRBV2 and TRBJ1-5; 7 bases agree with TRBD1. The sequence derives from a woman aged 18-29 years in good health and CMV-seronegative. CDR3 region: CASSPKARDSYQPQHF. CDR3 coding DNA: TGTGCCAGCAGTCCAAAAGCCCGGGACAGCTATCAGCCCCAGCATTTT.